These 26 T cell receptor beta chains were sequenced from one sample in a study of CD8 T cells in Susac syndrome. Reverse transcription of about 0.45 to 1 ug RNA was performed with random hexamers. TCRdb recomputed calls from the immunoSEQ multiplex PCR reads with MiXCR, one row per CDR3 protein. The sample includes under 350,000 distinct CDR3 sequences, about 90% of them seen just once. Sequencing was performed on CD4+ T cells from PBMCs. These receptors were obtained from a human donor with multiple sclerosis.

V is TRBV14 and J is TRBJ2-7, with D tentatively TRBD1 or TRBD2 (5 bases each). This CDR3 is 15 amino acids long. Germline V gene sequence: CDR1 SGHDN, CDR2 FVKESK. Deletions cut 3 bases from V and 2 bases from J, with 14 bases between. CDR3 in amino acids: CASSHGSGTTYEQYF. The DNA for the CDR3 is TGTGCCAGCAGCCACGGGTCCGGGACCACCTACGAGCAGTACTTC.

The V and J genes are TRBV14 and TRBJ1-4; possibly TRBD1 for D (5 bases). Trimming left V 4 bases short and J 7 bases short, with 16 bases between. CDR3 size: 15 residues. Germline V gene data show CDR1 as SGHDN and CDR2 as FVKESK. This CDR3 is CASSPGVGRGEKLFF. CDR3 DNA sequence: TGTGCCAGCAGCCCCGGGGTGGGGCGAGGTGAAAAACTGTTTTTT.

This clonotype was seen a single time. This chain uses TRBV7-2 with TRBJ2-1, with 7 bases matching TRBD2. The germline CDR1 and CDR2 sequences are SGHTA and FQGNSA. J gave up 3 bases and V 1 base, and 9 bases lay outside the gene matches. The CDR3 covers 17 residues. DNA of the CDR3: TGTGCCAGCAGCTTAGTGCCCCCGGGACTAAACTACAATGAGCAGTTCTTC. It codes for CASSLVPPGLNYNEQFF.

The J gene is TRBJ1-6, the V gene TRBV7-3, with a weak D call TRBD1 (6 bases). CDR3 length: 13 residues. V was clipped by 5 bases and J by 5 bases, with 7 bases between them. Germline values: CDR1 SGHTA, CDR2 FQGTGA. The CDR3 loop reads CASSRGNNSPLHF. The CDR3 DNA reads as TGTGCCAGCAGCAGGGGGAATAATTCACCCCTCCACTTT.

The chain is built from TRBV6-2 or TRBV6-3 and TRBJ2-7; 7 bases are shared with TRBD1. CDR3 length: 13 residues. Germline CDR1 and CDR2: MNHEY and SVGEGT. The V gene end was trimmed by 5 bases and the J gene end by 6 bases; junction bases not matched to a gene: 7. The CDR3 nucleotides read TGTGCCAGCAGTCCCGACAGGGCGATCGAGCAGTACTTC. Translated: CASSPDRAIEQYF.

The CDR3 is CASSVTPNTEAFF. DNA for the CDR3: TGTGCCAGCAGCGTGACTCCGAACACTGAAGCTTTCTTT. This chain uses TRBV9 with TRBJ1-1; D gene ambiguous. The CDR3 consists of 13 residues. The V end lost 2 bases, the J end lost 1 base, and 6 bases lay between the germline ends. In germline, CDR1 is SGDLS, CDR2 YYNGEE.

The V call is TRBV28, the J call TRBJ1-1; possibly TRBD1 for D (5 bases). The CDR3 length is 15 residues. V was cut by 5 bases and J by 0 bases, with 13 bases left in between. In germline, CDR1 is MDHEN, CDR2 SYDVKM. The chain's CDR3 is CASSPPTDLNTEAFF. Written as DNA, the CDR3 is TGTGCCAGCAGTCCCCCGACAGACTTGAACACTGAAGCTTTCTTT.

V is TRBV19 and J is TRBJ2-2; D is unclear. Trimming took off 9 bases at V and 5 bases at J, with 19 bases between the two ends. This CDR3 has 15 amino acids. From germline, CDR1 is LNHDA and CDR2 SQIVND (reference sequence). CDR3 loop: CASRTGWGGTGELFF. As DNA, the CDR3 is TGTGCCAGCAGAACTGGGTGGGGTGGGACCGGGGAGCTGTTTTTT.

The V and J genes are TRBV19 and TRBJ2-5; D remains ambiguous. Trimming stripped 6 bases from V and 0 bases from J, with 14 bases between. Germline V CDR1 and CDR2: LNHDA, SQIVND (reference sequence). The CDR3 contains 15 residues. The CDR3 sequence is CASSRTVGYQETQYF. As DNA, the CDR3 is TGTGCCAGTAGCCGGACGGTGGGGTACCAAGAGACCCAGTACTTC.

The chain employs TRBV7-9 and TRBJ1-1, with 7 bases aligning to TRBD1. The CDR3 loop spans 16 amino acids. Germline V lookup: CDR1 SEHNR, CDR2 FQNEAQ (reference sequence). The ends lost 6 bases at V and 1 base at J; junction bases unmatched: 11. Here the CDR3 reads CASSQNPGQQNTEAFF. The CDR3 nucleotides read TGTGCCAGCAGTCAGAATCCGGGACAGCAGAACACTGAAGCTTTCTTT.

This clonotype was found a few times. The chain has TRBV7-2 and TRBJ2-3; D not certain. The CDR3 is 13 amino acids. Germline assignment: CDR1 SGHTA and CDR2 FQGNSA. The ends were cut back, 8 bases at V and 0 bases at J, with 9 bases in the middle. The CDR3 coding sequence is TGTGCCAGCCGACGAGGAAGCACAGATACGCAGTATTTT. Encoded protein: CASRRGSTDTQYF.

The rearrangement uses TRBV7-9 and TRBJ2-7, with D perhaps matching TRBD2 (5 bases). V was cut by 2 bases and J by 0 bases, with 11 bases left in between. The CDR3 totals 15 residues. Germline V gives CDR1 SEHNR, CDR2 FQNEAQ (reference sequence). CDR3 DNA: TGTGCCAGCAGCTTAAGCGGTGTACTCTCCTACGAGCAGTACTTC. This encodes CASSLSGVLSYEQYF.

The chain couples TRBV6-5 to TRBJ1-1; no firm D call. Trimming shortened V by 6 bases and J by 3 bases, and 14 bases separated the two germline ends. The CDR3 loop spans 14 amino acids. The V gene's germline CDR1 is MNHEY and CDR2 SVGAGI. This chain's CDR3 is CASSRTPADTEAFF. In DNA form, the CDR3 reads TGTGCCAGCAGCCGCACCCCGGCCGACACTGAAGCTTTCTTT.

The chain couples TRBV2 to TRBJ2-6; D may match TRBD1 or TRBD2 (5 bases each). The CDR3 has 16 amino acids. Germline V CDR1 and CDR2: SNHLY, FYNNEI. V was pared by 9 bases and J by 0 bases, with 15 bases between. The CDR3 coding sequence is TGTGCCAGTTCTCGGGACGCAAGCTCTGGGGCCAACGTCCTGACTTTC. This gives the protein CASSRDASSGANVLTF.

This rearrangement joins TRBV10-3 to TRBJ2-7; 12 positions match TRBD2. The CDR3 has 15 residues. The germline gives CDR1 ENHRY, CDR2 SYGVKD. V dropped 6 bases and J dropped 0; count of bases not matched to a gene: 3. This CDR3 reads CAIRRGLAGSYEQYF. The DNA of the CDR3 is TGTGCCATCAGGCGGGGACTAGCGGGCTCCTACGAGCAGTACTTC.

DNA for the CDR3: TGTGCCAGCTGGGGACCCCGGACATATGGCTACACCTTC. Amino acid sequence: CASWGPRTYGYTF. The rearrangement joins TRBV2 to TRBJ1-2, with D possibly TRBD1 on 5 matching bases. Germline CDR1 is SNHLY and CDR2 is FYNNEI. The CDR3 covers 13 residues. The V end was cut by 8 bases, the J end by 5 bases, with 15 bases between.

The chain combines TRBV7-9 with TRBJ2-1; D is unclear. With 6 bases removed from V and 2 bases from J, the gap between germline ends came to 5 bases. The CDR3 contains 12 residues. Germline V gene lookup returns CDR1 SEHNR and CDR2 FQNEAQ (reference sequence). As DNA, the CDR3 is TGTGCCAGCAGGCGTGCCTACAATGAGCAGTTCTTC. Translated: CASRRAYNEQFF.

This clonotype was detected only a few times. The chain employs TRBV2 and TRBJ2-1; unclear D gene. The ends were cut back, 0 bases at V and 4 bases at J, with 7 bases in the middle. The CDR3 consists of 14 residues. Germline loops: CDR1 SNHLY, CDR2 FYNNEI. The CDR3 DNA is TGTGCCAGCAGTGAAGCAGGAGTGTACAATGAGCAGTTCTTC. Encoded protein: CASSEAGVYNEQFF.

The chain uses TRBV5-6 and TRBJ2-7, with D possibly being TRBD1 or TRBD2 (5 bases each). Germline CDR1 is SGHDT and CDR2 is YYEEEE. The CDR3 length is 13 residues. Deletions cut 2 bases from V and 2 bases from J, with 8 bases between. CDR3: CASSFRGPYEQYF. As DNA, the CDR3 is TGTGCCAGCAGCTTCCGGGGCCCCTACGAGCAGTACTTC.

This chain uses TRBV12-3 or TRBV12-4 with TRBJ2-6, with D perhaps being TRBD1 or TRBD2 (7 bases each). Trimming cost V 7 bases and J 7 bases, with 20 bases left between them. There are 16 residues in the CDR3. CDR3 coding DNA: TGTGCCAGCACCTCAGGGGGGGGCTATGGAGCCAACGTCCTGACTTTC. Translated: CASTSGGGYGANVLTF.

This rearrangement joins TRBV20-1 to TRBJ2-3; D possibly matches TRBD1 or TRBD2 (5 bases each). This CDR3 region has 15 residues. Germline CDR1 DFQATT, CDR2 SNEGSKA (reference sequence). V was clipped by 5 bases and J by 2 bases, with 17 bases between them. DNA for the CDR3: TGCAGTGCTCTTTTTGGGGGTCTAGCCACAGATACGCAGTATTTT. Translation gives CSALFGGLATDTQYF.

The genes are TRBV6-2 or TRBV6-3 and TRBJ2-1; 8 nucleotides line up with TRBD2. The CDR3 runs 15 residues. The trim removed 3 bases at V and 4 bases at J, leaving 5 bases unmatched. Germline CDR1 MNHEY, CDR2 SVGEGT. This CDR3 is CASSYGSGAYNEQFF. DNA for the CDR3: TGTGCCAGCAGTTATGGTAGCGGGGCATACAATGAGCAGTTCTTC.

This rearrangement joins TRBV12-3 or TRBV12-4 to TRBJ2-1; a weak D match, TRBD2 (6 bases). The CDR3 spans 15 residues. The germline V and J ends were trimmed by 5 bases and 9 bases, with 20 bases remaining between them. This CDR3 reads CASSLMAPQAGEQFF. CDR3 coding DNA: TGTGCCAGCAGTCTTATGGCCCCCCAAGCGGGTGAGCAGTTCTTC.

The rearrangement uses TRBV3-1 and TRBJ1-5; no clear D gene. There are 12 residues in the CDR3. CDR1 and CDR2 from the germline V gene are LGHDT and YNNKEL (reference sequence). V was clipped by 4 bases and J by 6 bases, with 7 bases between them. CDR3 DNA sequence: TGTGCCAGCAGCCTTGGGATTCAGCCCCAGCATTTT. Its protein is CASSLGIQPQHF.

The chain combines TRBV6-1 with TRBJ2-2; 11 nucleotides align to TRBD2. The CDR3 has 16 residues. V lost 7 bases to trimming and J lost 4 bases; unmatched junction nucleotides: 8. Germline V lookup: CDR1 MNHNS, CDR2 SASEGT. This CDR3 is CASTRDLAGGTGELFF. CDR3 in DNA: TGTGCCAGCACCCGAGACCTAGCGGGGGGCACCGGGGAGCTGTTTTTT.

The chain carries TRBV7-9 and TRBJ2-1, with 11 bases fitting TRBD2. V was clipped by 5 bases and J by 3 bases; unmatched bases: 6. The V gene's germline CDR1 is SEHNR and CDR2 FQNEAQ (reference sequence). CDR3 length: 16 residues. The CDR3 sequence is CASSRPGTSGYNEQFF. CDR3 bases: TGTGCCAGCAGCCGACCAGGGACTAGCGGCTACAATGAGCAGTTCTTC.